The source of this TCR beta chain is a study of T cell responses to AZD1222 COVID-19 vaccine listed by TCRdb under 2021. About the full investigation: AZD1222 recipients with second doses at about 4 weeks or about 12 weeks were pooled, because spike-specific TCR depth and breadth did not differ between schedules. A total of over 230 trial participants underwent TCR sequencing, of whom 207 had received two doses of AZD1222 and 26 had received two doses of the MenACWY control vaccine. Trial participants were enrolled by age into 18-55, 56-69 and 70-plus year subgroups, with around 140, 26 and 57 TCR-sequenced participants respectively. Study-wide findings and limitations: Epitopes outside the regions mutated in the B.1.351 and B.1.1.7 variants were reportedly recognized by nearly half of the unique spike-specific TCRs. The whole spike protein was spanned by vaccine-associated CD4 TCRs, and dominant responses were seen in regions 160-218 and 743-854. After two AZD1222 doses, both the breadth and the depth of spike-specific TCRs were significantly higher than at day 0 and than in MenACWY recipients. Most participants were white British and females outnumbered males, and the authors suggested that clonal diversity may have been underestimated. Because no day 14 peak-response samples were available, repertoires were characterized only after the peak T cell response. Conclusions about previously exposed vaccinees are limited, since just 5 or 6 AZD1222 recipients were seropositive for SARS-CoV-2 at baseline. In the small 56-69-year group, the increase in depth fell short of significance, most likely because of low power.

Note on this clone: The antigen this receptor binds is unknown. No base qualities exist here, and no much larger clone lies one base off it.

What this sample's time point label stands for: baseline before first vaccination. Vaccinee samples were obtained from the UK trials COV001 and COV002, which included a single-blind randomized controlled phase 2/3 trial of AZD1222 (ChAdOx1 nCoV-19) in healthy adults. For TCRbeta chain sequencing, PBMC samples were collected from trial participants at day 0 and at day 28 after the second dose. The CDR3 regions of human TCRbeta chains were analyzed by immunosequencing. In the paper's pipeline: TCRs in the repertoires were matched against a reference library of SARS-CoV-2-specific TCRs that had been generated with the MIRA antigen-specificity platform. Breadth meant the fraction of unique TCRs that were SARS-CoV-2-associated, whereas depth meant the fraction of total T cells that were SARS-CoV-2-associated. Using the MIRA data, every spike-specific TCR was mapped to the spike region that the TCR reacted to and assigned to either a CD4 or a CD8 class. Log10-transformed breadth and depth values were compared by one-way ANOVA with Sidak's multiple comparisons tests. TCRdb took over this immuneACCESS table, retaining in-frame rearrangements with V and J assigned. Such tables are incomplete; in checked studies, under half of the missing clones stem from an unresolved V gene, and the remainder is unexplained. V, J and clone size are those of that table, while D and trimming were read from the DNA. The sample table holds about 100,000 clones, of which approximately 87% were seen once. The top ten constitute about 15% of the sample.

The CDR3 starts with the cysteine, ends with the phenylalanine, and has 15 residues. The kept DNA is CDR3 alone, 45 bases in frame from the first base. The junction carries 15 bases between V and J, which are trimmed by 3 bases and 7 bases respectively. Based on the germline V gene (reference sequence), the CDR1 and CDR2 sequences are SEHNR and FQNEAQ. The receptor was derived from an adult in good health. Recombination connected TRBV7-9 to TRBJ1-4, with a weak D call of TRBD1 (5 bases match). The sequencing here drew on peripheral blood, taken on day 0 of AZD1222 vaccination. The nucleotide sequence is given as TGTGCCAGCAGCTTCCACGGCCCTAGGGGTGAAAAACTGTTTTTT. It translates as CASSFHGPRGEKLFF.